One sample yielded the 30 T cell receptor beta chains listed below, sequenced in a study of blood T cell repertoires in COVID-19. Profiling relied on immunoSEQ multiplex PCR, and the TCRdb table lists in-frame clones only, not all of them. The table lists roughly 23,000 clones, around 90% of them singletons. The sample was peripheral blood. These TCRs come from a man in his 70s with COVID-19, enrolled during active disease.

The chain carries TRBV5-1 and TRBJ1-1, with 8 bases lining up with TRBD1. The germline V gene encodes CDR1 SGHRS and CDR2 YFSETQ. The CDR3 has 16 residues. V shed 3 bases and J 0 bases; nucleotides not matched to a gene: 7. The CDR3 here is CASSSDRGLMNTEAFF. The CDR3 nucleotides are TGCGCCAGCAGCTCCGACAGGGGACTGATGAACACTGAAGCTTTCTTT.

This clone is medium-sized (0.01 to 0.1%) within its sample. The genes are TRBV11-2 and TRBJ2-7; 7 bases align to TRBD1. The CDR3 is 14 residues long. CDR1 and CDR2 from the germline V gene are SGHAT and FQNNGV. The V segment lost 2 bases and the J segment 6 bases; nucleotides outside the gene matches: 7. The CDR3 reads CASSLNRGSIEQYF. The CDR3 DNA follows: TGTGCCAGCAGCTTAAACAGGGGATCCATCGAGCAGTACTTC.

The rearrangement joins TRBV5-1 to TRBJ2-5; TRBD1 matches at 9 bases. Per germline, CDR1 SGHRS and CDR2 YFSETQ. The V gene end was trimmed by 1 base and the J gene end by 4 bases; junction bases not matched to a gene: 11. The CDR3 is 17 residues long. The CDR3 region is CASSLRPGTGMLETQYF. CDR3 in DNA: TGCGCCAGCAGCTTGAGGCCCGGGACAGGGATGCTAGAGACCCAGTACTTC.

This chain connects TRBV7-9 to TRBJ1-2, with TRBD1 identical over 8 bases. V shed 9 bases and J 7 bases; nucleotides not matched to a gene: 10. Per the germline V gene, CDR1 is SEHNR and CDR2 is FQNEAQ (reference sequence). This CDR3 has 13 amino acids. In DNA, the CDR3 is TGTGCCAGTACGAACCAGGGGGCCTTTGGCTACACCTTC. This gives the protein CASTNQGAFGYTF.

The genes are TRBV10-3 and TRBJ2-3, with D possibly TRBD2 on 6 matching bases. The V end lost 2 bases, the J end lost 2 bases, and 17 bases lay between the germline ends. Germline V lookup: CDR1 ENHRY, CDR2 SYGVKD. The CDR3 contains 17 residues. CDR3 DNA sequence: TGTGCCATCAGTGAGAGACCGGGCGGGGCGATCACAGATACGCAGTATTTT. Protein: CAISERPGGAITDTQYF.

The chain recombines TRBV4-1 with TRBJ2-3, with 8 bases fitting TRBD2. Germline CDR1 MGHRA, CDR2 YSYEKL. CDR3 size: 19 residues. Trimming cost V 0 bases and J 7 bases; bases outside gene matches: 18. The CDR3 region is CASSQDGSFRSGSSHTQYF. The CDR3 nucleotides are TGCGCCAGCAGCCAAGATGGGTCCTTTAGGAGCGGGAGTTCCCATACGCAGTATTTT.

The chain employs TRBV5-4 and TRBJ2-3; 13 bases map to TRBD2. The V segment lost 2 bases and the J segment 9 bases; nucleotides outside the gene matches: 3. Germline assignment: CDR1 SGHNT and CDR2 YYREEE (reference sequence). There are 14 residues in the CDR3. CDR3 loop: CASSLGLAGETQYF. The CDR3 nucleotides are TGTGCCAGCAGCTTAGGACTAGCGGGAGAAACGCAGTATTTT.

The rearrangement uses TRBV6-6 and TRBJ2-7; the match to TRBD1 covers 8 bases. The J segment lost 12 bases and the V segment lost 0 bases, leaving 13 bases of the junction unmatched. Germline CDR1 and CDR2: MNHNY and SVGAGI (reference sequence). The CDR3 loop spans 15 amino acids. The CDR3 DNA reads TGTGCCAGCAGTTACTCGGGGGACAGGCCATGGAATACGTACTTC. It codes for CASSYSGDRPWNTYF.

This clone has just one count. This chain connects TRBV5-5 to TRBJ2-2, with a weak D call TRBD2 (6 bases). The V and J ends lost 0 bases and 3 bases respectively, with 12 bases between them. CDR1 SGHKS and CDR2 YYEKEE come from the germline V gene (reference sequence). The CDR3 loop spans 16 amino acids. Written as DNA, the CDR3 is TGTGCCAGCAGCTTGGTGGCGGGGACGTACACCGGGGAGCTGTTTTTT. Its protein product is CASSLVAGTYTGELFF.

The chain employs TRBV2 and TRBJ1-2; D call uncertain. The CDR3 is made up of 12 amino acids. Germline lookup yields CDR1 SNHLY and CDR2 FYNNEI. With 4 bases removed from V and 4 bases from J, the gap between germline ends came to 7 bases. The CDR3 loop reads CASSVGLYGYTF. The CDR3 DNA reads as TGTGCCAGCAGTGTTGGCCTCTATGGCTACACCTTC.

This clone has just one count. This chain connects TRBV7-9 to TRBJ2-1; TRBD2 is a possible D gene (5 bases). The CDR3 spans 13 residues. V was cut by 0 bases and J by 10 bases, with 10 bases left in between. Germline CDR1 is SEHNR and CDR2 is FQNEAQ (reference sequence). Here the CDR3 reads CASSLAPSFEQFF. CDR3 in DNA: TGTGCCAGCAGCTTAGCTCCTAGCTTCGAGCAGTTCTTC.

V and J are TRBV11-2 and TRBJ2-7, with 11 bases identical to TRBD2. V lost 0 bases to trimming and J lost 5 bases; unmatched junction nucleotides: 0. The CDR3 consists of 14 residues. Germline V gene lookup returns CDR1 SGHAT and CDR2 FQNNGV. CDR3 loop: CASSLELAGDEQYF. CDR3 coding DNA: TGTGCCAGCAGCTTAGAACTAGCGGGAGACGAGCAGTACTTC.

The gene calls are TRBV5-1 and TRBJ2-1, with TRBD2 identical over 11 bases. This CDR3 spans 15 amino acids. V lost 7 bases and J lost 7; bases outside the gene matches: 10. Germline V gene data show CDR1 as SGHRS and CDR2 as YFSETQ. DNA for the CDR3: TGCGCCAGCTCCAAACTAGCGGGAGTAGGGAATGAGCAGTTCTTC. It encodes CASSKLAGVGNEQFF.

The chain recombines TRBV6-5 with TRBJ1-6; TRBD1 might be the D (5 bases). Trimming took 2 bases from V and 6 from J, leaving 14 bases between them. Germline assignment: CDR1 MNHEY and CDR2 SVGAGI. The CDR3 length is 16 residues. Here the CDR3 reads CASSYRIGQSNSPLHF. CDR3 in DNA: TGTGCCAGCAGTTACCGGATAGGACAAAGTAATTCACCCCTCCACTTT.

V usage is TRBV29-1 and J usage is TRBJ1-1; no clear D. Deletions cut 3 bases from V and 3 bases from J, with 11 bases between. The CDR3 has 13 residues. Germline CDR1 and CDR2: SQVTM and ANQGSEA. In nucleotides, the CDR3 is TGCAGCGTTGATCCCGGAGGAGACACTGAAGCTTTCTTT. Its translation is CSVDPGGDTEAFF. The whole variable domain, filled in from reference TRBV29-1 and TRBJ1-1, reads SAVISQKPSRDICQRGTSLTIQCQVDSQVTMMFWYRQQPGQSLTLIATANQGSEATYESGFVIDKFPISRPNLTFSTLTVSNMSPEDSSIYLCSVDPGGDTEAFFGQGTRLTVV.

The chain is built from TRBV3-1 (or the pseudogene TRBV3-2) and TRBJ2-1, with D possibly being TRBD1 (5 bases). CDR1 LGHDT and CDR2 YNNKEL come from the germline V gene (reference sequence). V was trimmed by 3 bases and J by 5 bases, leaving 20 bases between them. The CDR3 consists of 17 residues. Here the CDR3 reads CASSHGVGLRRHNEQFF. CDR3 nucleotides: TGTGCCAGCAGCCATGGAGTGGGGCTGAGGCGTCACAATGAGCAGTTCTTC.

The chain carries TRBV11-2 and TRBJ2-2; 9 nucleotides agree with TRBD2. Germline V gene sequence: CDR1 SGHAT, CDR2 FQNNGV. V shed 6 bases, J shed 1 base, and the junction held 12 bases outside the gene matches. This CDR3 comprises 18 residues. This chain's CDR3 is CASRGVSGGTENTGELFF. The CDR3 coding sequence is TGTGCCAGCAGGGGTGTTAGCGGGGGCACCGAGAACACCGGGGAGCTGTTTTTT.

The J gene is TRBJ1-3, the V gene TRBV20-1, with a possible D match to TRBD1 (5 bases). The CDR3 consists of 17 residues. V was shortened by 3 bases and J by 0 bases, with 18 bases between the two germline ends. Germline V lookup: CDR1 DFQATT, CDR2 SNEGSKA (reference sequence). In nucleotides, the CDR3 is TGCAGTGCTAGTGATATACGGGGGGTGAGCTCTGGAAACACCATATATTTT. Its translation: CSASDIRGVSSGNTIYF.

This chain links TRBV27 with TRBJ1-1, with 12 positions matching TRBD1. J was trimmed by 5 bases and V by 8 bases; bases with no gene match: 9. Germline CDR1 MNHEY, CDR2 SMNVEV (reference sequence). The CDR3 covers 15 residues. For the CDR3, the DNA is TGTGCCAGCTGCGGGACAGGGGGCGCGCGGACTGAAGCTTTCTTT. It is translated as CASCGTGGARTEAFF.

The chain combines TRBV29-1 with TRBJ1-1, with D possibly TRBD1 on 6 matching bases. The CDR3 runs to 12 residues. Trimming left V 6 bases short and J 0 bases short, with 8 bases between. Germline CDR1 and CDR2: SQVTM and ANQGSEA. The CDR3 sequence is CSVGGVNTEAFF. DNA of the CDR3: TGCAGCGTAGGGGGAGTGAACACTGAAGCTTTCTTT.

This clone showed up just once. The chain combines TRBV27 with TRBJ1-5, with 8 bases fitting TRBD1. Germline CDR1 reads MNHEY; CDR2 reads SMNVEV (reference sequence). The CDR3 runs to 14 residues. Trimming removed 4 bases from V and 7 bases from J; junction bases left unmatched: 6. DNA of the CDR3: TGTGCCAGCAGTTACACAGGGGGGAACCAGCCCCAGCATTTT. It is translated as CASSYTGGNQPQHF.

This chain joins TRBV9 and TRBJ2-4, with D hard to call. CDR1 is SGDLS and CDR2 is YYNGEE in the germline V gene. Trimming shortened V by 0 bases and J by 6 bases, and 4 bases separated the two germline ends. There are 12 residues in the CDR3. CDR3 in amino acids: CASSVDLNIQYF. Here the CDR3 DNA reads TGTGCCAGCAGCGTAGACTTAAACATTCAGTACTTC. The full variable domain, completed using reference TRBV9 and TRBJ2-4, is DSGVTQTPKHLITATGQRVTLRCSPRSGDLSVYWYQQSLDQGLQFLIQYYNGEERAKGNILERFSAQQFPDLHSELNLSSLELGDSALYFCASSVDLNIQYFGAGTRLSVL.

The gene calls are TRBV6-5 and TRBJ1-6; 7 nucleotides agree with TRBD1. Trimming removed 6 bases from V and 8 bases from J; junction bases left unmatched: 10. In germline, CDR1 is MNHEY, CDR2 SVGAGI. CDR3 size: 15 residues. The CDR3 coding sequence is TGTGCCAGCAGCCGGCAGGGGGGCGAATATTCACCCCTCCACTTT. Its protein is CASSRQGGEYSPLHF.

This chain connects TRBV5-5 to TRBJ1-5; 9 bases map to TRBD1. This CDR3 has 15 residues. The germline gives CDR1 SGHKS, CDR2 YYEKEE (reference sequence). The junction had 2 bases not matched to a gene; V was cut back by 4 bases and J by 0 bases. CDR3 sequence (DNA): TGTGCCAGCAGCCGGGGACAGGGTAGCAATCAGCCCCAGCATTTT. Its protein product is CASSRGQGSNQPQHF.

V usage is TRBV6-5 and J usage is TRBJ2-1, with TRBD1 as a possible D gene (6 bases). Trimming shortened V by 6 bases and J by 0 bases, and 12 bases separated the two germline ends. The germline V gene encodes CDR1 MNHEY and CDR2 SVGAGI. The CDR3 sequence is 15 residues long. The CDR3 region has the DNA TGTGCCAGCAGAAGACAGGTCGACTCCTACAATGAGCAGTTCTTC. Its protein is CASRRQVDSYNEQFF.

This clone has just one count. This sequence joins TRBV6-6 and TRBJ1-1, with TRBD1 identical over 11 bases. This CDR3 has 17 amino acids. J lost 4 bases, V lost 5 bases, and 12 bases had no gene match. The V gene's germline CDR1 is MNHNY and CDR2 SVGAGI (reference sequence). CDR3 in DNA: TGTGCCAGCAGTCCCCATGGACAGGGGGCGCGCGGCACTGAAGCTTTCTTT. Protein product: CASSPHGQGARGTEAFF.

The CDR3 sequence: CASSFGQGTKMNTEAFF. The CDR3 DNA is TGCGCCAGCAGCTTCGGACAGGGGACGAAGATGAACACTGAAGCTTTCTTT. This chain links TRBV5-1 with TRBJ1-1; 9 bases are shared with TRBD1. The CDR3 is made up of 17 amino acids. Trimming at V came to 2 bases and at J to 0 bases, leaving 8 bases not matched to a gene. The germline V gene has CDR1 SGHRS and CDR2 YFSETQ.

CDR3 bases: TGTGCCAGTACGACAGGTAGCTCCTACAATGAGCAGTTCTTC. Translation: CASTTGSSYNEQFF. The rearrangement joins TRBV27 to TRBJ2-1, with D perhaps TRBD1 (6 bases). Trimming took off 9 bases at V and 0 bases at J, with 12 bases between the two ends. The CDR3 extends over 14 amino acids. The V gene's germline CDR1 is MNHEY and CDR2 SMNVEV (reference sequence).

The V gene is TRBV7-8, the J gene TRBJ1-5; 11 positions match TRBD1. The V gene's germline CDR1 is SGHVS and CDR2 FQNEAQ. V gave up 6 bases and J gave up 5 bases; unmatched junction bases: 6. There are 15 residues in the CDR3. CDR3 DNA: TGTGCCAGCAGTTACCGGGACAGGGGGGATCAGCCCCAGCATTTT. Translation: CASSYRDRGDQPQHF.

The rearrangement uses TRBV5-1 and TRBJ2-1, with TRBD2 matching 14 bases. Germline CDR1 SGHRS, CDR2 YFSETQ. V lost 0 bases and J lost 12; bases outside the gene matches: 8. CDR3 length: 16 residues. The CDR3 reads CASSLGLAGGPMVQFF. The CDR3 coding sequence is TGCGCCAGCAGCTTGGGACTAGCGGGAGGGCCGATGGTGCAGTTCTTC.